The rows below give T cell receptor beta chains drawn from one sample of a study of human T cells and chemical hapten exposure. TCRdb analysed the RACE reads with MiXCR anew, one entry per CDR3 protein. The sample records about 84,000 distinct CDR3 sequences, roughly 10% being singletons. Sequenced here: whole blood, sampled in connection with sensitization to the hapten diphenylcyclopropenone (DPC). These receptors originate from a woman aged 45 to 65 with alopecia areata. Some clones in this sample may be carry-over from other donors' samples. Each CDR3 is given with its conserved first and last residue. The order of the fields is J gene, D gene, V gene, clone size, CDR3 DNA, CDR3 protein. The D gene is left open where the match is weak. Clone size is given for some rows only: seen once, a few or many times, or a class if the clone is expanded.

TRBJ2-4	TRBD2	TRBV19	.	TGTGCCAGTAGTATCGCCGCGACTAGCGGGAGGCCTCTAGCCAAAAACATTCAGTACTTC	CASSIAATSGRPLAKNIQYF
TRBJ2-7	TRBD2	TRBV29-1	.	TGCAGCGTTGAAACGACGTGGGGGGGGAATCGGGAGCAGTACTTC	CSVETTWGGNREQYF
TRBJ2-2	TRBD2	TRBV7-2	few	TGTGCCAGCAGCTTTAGCGGGAGAGTCAACCCCGGGGAGCTGTTTTTT	CASSFSGRVNPGELFF
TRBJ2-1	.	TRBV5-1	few	TGCGCCAGCAGCTTAGGGGACACCTACAATGAGCAGTTCTTC	CASSLGDTYNEQFF
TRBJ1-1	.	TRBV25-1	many	TGTGCCAGCATTTTAGACAGAGAAGCTTTCTTT	CASILDREAFF
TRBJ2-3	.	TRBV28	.	TGTGCCAGCGCCTCATACACGCAGTATTTT	CASASYTQYF
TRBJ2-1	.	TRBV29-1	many	TGCAGCGTCGAGGCTCGCTTGGCCTACAATGAGCAGTTCTTC	CSVEARLAYNEQFF
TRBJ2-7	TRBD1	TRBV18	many	TGTGCCAGCTCCCCACGGGACAGGGGCCACGAGCAGTACTTC	CASSPRDRGHEQYF
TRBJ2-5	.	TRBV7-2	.	TGTGCCAGCACCGACCCCCTAGAGACCCAGTACTTC	CASTDPLETQYF
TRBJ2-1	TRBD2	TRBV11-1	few	TGTGCCAGCAGCCCGGGACTAGCCGGGCGTGAGCAGTTCTTC	CASSPGLAGREQFF
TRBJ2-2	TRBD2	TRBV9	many	TGTGCCAGCAGCGTAGGACTAGCGGGATCCGGGGAGCTGTTTTTT	CASSVGLAGSGELFF
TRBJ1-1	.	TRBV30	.	TGTGCCTGGACCCTAAGCGGGAGAGAAGCTTTCTTT	CAWTLSGREAFF
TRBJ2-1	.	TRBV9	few	TGTGCCAGCAGCGTAGGAGACAGCAACAATGAGCAGTTCTTC	CASSVGDSNNEQFF
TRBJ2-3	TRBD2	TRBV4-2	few	TGTGCCAGCAGCCAACGGTCTAGCGGGTTGGCCCCAGATACGCAGTATTTT	CASSQRSSGLAPDTQYF
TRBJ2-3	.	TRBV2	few	TGTGCCAGCAGTCCCCCCGCTAGCGCAGATACGCAGTATTTT	CASSPPASADTQYF
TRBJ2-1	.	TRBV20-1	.	TGCAGTGCGACGGACAACCTATACAATGAGCAGTTCTTC	CSATDNLYNEQFF
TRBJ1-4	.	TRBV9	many	TGTGCCAGCAGCGTAGATGGGGTGGCAACTAATGAAAAACTGTTTTTT	CASSVDGVATNEKLFF
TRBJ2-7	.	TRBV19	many	TGTGCCAGTAGTACCGGACTGTACACCTACGAGCAGTACTTC	CASSTGLYTYEQYF
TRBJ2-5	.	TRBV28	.	TGTGCCAGCAGTTTAGGGACAACCAACCCCGTGACCCAGTACTTC	CASSLGTTNPVTQYF
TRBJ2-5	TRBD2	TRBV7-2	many	TGTGCCAGCAGCCTGGGACTAGCGGGAGGATCAGAGACCCAGTACTTC	CASSLGLAGGSETQYF
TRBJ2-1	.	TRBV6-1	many	TGTGCCAGCAGTGAGTGGCGGGTCCCCTACAATGAGCAGTTCTTC	CASSEWRVPYNEQFF
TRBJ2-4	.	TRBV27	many	TGTGCCAGCAGCCGGGGTGACATTCAGTACTTC	CASSRGDIQYF
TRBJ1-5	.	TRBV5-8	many	TGTGCCAGCAGCCCGCAGGGGATTCAGCCCCAGCATTTT	CASSPQGIQPQHF
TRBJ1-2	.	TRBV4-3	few	TGCGCCAGCAGCCAAGATTGGACGGTTAACTATGGCTACACCTTC	CASSQDWTVNYGYTF
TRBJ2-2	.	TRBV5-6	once	TGTGCCAGCAGCTACATGGTCGGGGAGCTGTTTTTT	CASSYMVGELFF
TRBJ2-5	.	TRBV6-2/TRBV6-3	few	TGTGCCAGCAGTTACTCGGTGGGGTACCCTCTCAACCGAGAGACCCAGTACTTC	CASSYSVGYPLNRETQYF